A selection of T cell receptor beta chains follows, all from one sample in a study of blood T cell repertoires in COVID-19. The method was immunoSEQ multiplex PCR; TCRdb's version includes in-frame clones alone and lacks a portion of them. The sample records approximately 250,000 clones, roughly 87% being singletons. Sequenced material: PBMCs or T cells enriched from blood (not recorded which). Source of these receptors: a woman aged 25-40 years who had recovered from COVID-19. Each CDR3 is given without its conserved first and last residue. Each record gives: V gene, D gene, CDR3 length, J gene, CDR3 protein. The D gene is left open where the match is weak.

TRBV19	TRBD1	17	TRBJ2-1	ASSTQGAYDLNPYNEQF
TRBV29-1	-	15	TRBJ1-2	SATVGAATLLNYGYT
TRBV27	TRBD2	14	TRBJ2-7	ASRRRAGGPRDEQY
TRBV2	-	13	TRBJ2-7	ASSEGRDPTYEQY
TRBV5-4	-	9	TRBJ2-7	ASSPWSGGG
TRBV5-1	-	17	TRBJ2-6	ASSLVGQGLVSGANVLT
TRBV29-1	TRBD2	16	TRBJ2-1	SAITSGGPMISYNEQF
TRBV24-1	-	13	TRBJ2-1	ATSDSGQANNEQF
TRBV4-3	-	15	TRBJ1-3	ASSQELRGKRGNTIY
TRBV11-2	-	13	TRBJ2-7	ASSLQEHGTYEQY
TRBV9	TRBD1	13	TRBJ2-1	ASSVGTGTYNEQF
TRBV7-8	-	13	TRBJ1-2	ASSLGQYDGSGYT
TRBV6-1	-	14	TRBJ1-3	ASSEYGEERGHTIY
TRBV5-5	-	16	TRBJ2-1	ASSQIYRGVVSYNEQF
TRBV5-6	-	11	TRBJ2-2	ASSSLMSRELF
TRBV7-3	-	12	TRBJ1-2	ASSYDIGGYGYT
TRBV10-3	-	13	TRBJ1-2	AISEGTPEVDGYT
TRBV5-8	-	14	TRBJ2-3	ASSSLGMSISDTQY
TRBV5-1	TRBD2	14	TRBJ2-5	ASSPGGTSLQETQY
TRBV3-1/TRBV3-2	-	12	TRBJ2-3	ASSLSIGGWTQY
TRBV7-6	TRBD1	14	TRBJ2-7	ASSPPIVQGYYEQY
TRBV7-2	-	14	TRBJ2-5	ASSKQIGVIQETQY
TRBV5-4	TRBD2	14	TRBJ2-7	ASSLLLAGDVYEQY
TRBV15	-	12	TRBJ2-5	ATSRVGGTETQY
TRBV7-2	TRBD2	16	TRBJ2-1	ASSFSLAGGPGHNEQF
TRBV7-9	TRBD1	13	TRBJ1-1	ASGTWTGVNTEAF
TRBV11-1	-	11	TRBJ1-2	ASSRTGDYGYT